This T cell receptor beta chain was retrieved from a study of T-cell reconstitution after alpha-beta-depleted transplantation in children. Points on this clonotype: What it recognizes is unknown.

Notes on the study in general: Reportedly, alpha-beta T cells present about two months post-transplant originated from several hundred expanded clones of graft origin.

Construction of the TCRbeta library involved unique molecular identifiers. In TCRdb, the PCR reads were re-called with MiXCR into one record per CDR3 protein. The sample lists around 450,000 distinct CDR3 sequences, 15% to 20% occurring once. The material was PBMCs, mostly from graft donor cells, obtained 360 days after TCRalphabeta/CD19-depleted stem cell transplant. This sequence was found in a boy in the first two years of life who had a stem cell transplant for Wiskott-Aldrich syndrome, so the T cells may come from the graft donor.

The DNA of the CDR3 is TGTGCCACCAGTGATTTTATAGCGGGAGCCTACAATGAGCAGTTCTTC. Encoded protein: CATSDFIAGAYNEQFF. The chain links TRBV24-1 to TRBJ2-1, with TRBD2 matching 9 bases. Germline V CDR1 and CDR2: KGHDR, SFDVKD. V was pared by 1 base and J by 2 bases, with 2 bases of the junction left unmatched. The CDR3 totals 16 residues.